The next 24 T cell receptor beta chains were all read from a single sample in a study of PD-L1 blockade in urothelial cancer. This table comes from immunoSEQ multiplex PCR, and its TCRdb copy is limited to in-frame clones, with some not included. The table records tens of thousands of clones, roughly 86% of them present only once. The source was PBMCs, collected around atezolizumab (anti-PD-L1) treatment. The receptors were gathered from a man between 50 and 59 years old with urothelial cancer.

The CDR3 nucleotides read TGTGCCAGCAGCTTAGTGGTAGCGGGACCCCACGAGCAGTACTTC. This encodes CASSLVVAGPHEQYF. This chain joins TRBV7-2 and TRBJ2-7; 8 positions agree with TRBD2. Per the germline V gene, CDR1 is SGHTA and CDR2 is FQGNSA. The CDR3 covers 15 residues. Trimming removed 1 base from V and 5 bases from J; junction bases left unmatched: 7. Looking up the rest from reference TRBV7-2 and TRBJ2-7 gives the full variable domain: GAGVSQSPSNKVTEKGKDVELRCDPISGHTALYWYRQSLGQGLEFLIYFQGNSAPDKSGLPSDRFSAERTGGSVSTLTIQRTQQEDSAVYLCASSLVVAGPHEQYFGPGTRLTVT.

The sample holds a few counts of this clone. The J gene is TRBJ1-1, the V gene TRBV27, with 10 bases matching TRBD1. Losses at the gene ends were 4 bases for V and 4 bases for J; bases not matched to a gene: 6. This CDR3 contains 15 residues. Germline V gene sequence: CDR1 MNHEY, CDR2 SMNVEV (reference sequence). Here the CDR3 reads CASSSYGTGVTEAFF. The CDR3 DNA reads TGTGCCAGCAGTTCGTACGGGACAGGGGTCACTGAAGCTTTCTTT.

The chain is built from TRBV5-1 and TRBJ2-7, with 10 nucleotides matching TRBD2. V shed 2 bases, J shed 0 bases, and the junction held 2 bases outside the gene matches. In germline, CDR1 is SGHRS, CDR2 YFSETQ. The CDR3 is 15 residues long. CDR3 amino acids: CASSFGTSASYEQYF. Here the CDR3 DNA reads TGCGCCAGCAGCTTTGGGACTAGCGCCTCCTACGAGCAGTACTTC.

CDR3 protein: CASIGTGTYEQYF. The CDR3 DNA is TGTGCCAGCATAGGGACAGGGACTTACGAGCAGTACTTC. The rearrangement links TRBV6-5 to TRBJ2-7; TRBD1 matches 9 bases. This CDR3 is built from 13 residues. J gave up 4 bases and V 7 bases, and 5 bases lay outside the gene matches. From germline, CDR1 is MNHEY and CDR2 SVGAGI.

The V call is TRBV6-1, the J call TRBJ1-1; no firm D call. The CDR3 loop spans 11 amino acids. Trimming removed 6 bases from V and 7 bases from J, with 9 bases in between. Germline assignment: CDR1 MNHNS and CDR2 SASEGT. CDR3 region: CASSRAGEAFF. The CDR3, as DNA: TGTGCCAGCAGCCGGGCGGGTGAAGCTTTCTTT.

The table lists this clone with a count of one. V and J are TRBV11-3 and TRBJ2-1; TRBD2 agrees at 12 bases. The CDR3 is 15 amino acids. The germline CDR1 and CDR2 sequences are SGHNT and YENEEA. V shed 1 base and J 8 bases; nucleotides not matched to a gene: 3. This CDR3 reads CASSLGLAGDHEQFF. In DNA form, the CDR3 reads TGTGCCAGCAGCTTAGGACTAGCGGGGGACCATGAGCAGTTCTTC.

The rearrangement uses TRBV5-4 and TRBJ2-3, with 11 bases lining up with TRBD2. Germline CDR1 is SGHNT and CDR2 is YYREEE (reference sequence). Trimming took 4 bases from V and 6 from J; bases not matched to a gene: 7. The CDR3 runs 15 residues. CDR3 loop: CASSVTSGRTDTQYF. Written as DNA, the CDR3 is TGTGCCAGCAGCGTAACTAGCGGGAGAACGGATACGCAGTATTTT.

This sequence joins TRBV2 and TRBJ2-3, with a possible D match to TRBD2 (5 bases). The V end was cut by 3 bases, the J end by 6 bases, with 10 bases between. The CDR3 has 13 amino acids. Germline CDR1 and CDR2: SNHLY and FYNNEI. Here the CDR3 DNA reads TGTGCCAGCAGTGATGAACTAGGCGATACGCAGTATTTT. Amino acids: CASSDELGDTQYF.

In its sample, this clone was seen a few times. The chain is built from TRBV5-1 and TRBJ2-5, with D possibly being TRBD2 (7 bases). Germline assignment: CDR1 SGHRS and CDR2 YFSETQ. V lost 4 bases and J 5 bases, leaving 21 bases between the germline ends. The CDR3 runs 16 residues. The CDR3 is CASSPAPSGGGETQYF. The CDR3 coding sequence is TGCGCCAGCAGCCCGGCCCCTAGCGGAGGGGGGGAGACCCAGTACTTC.

This chain uses TRBV5-1 with TRBJ2-7; 10 bases align to TRBD2. The trim removed 6 bases at V and 7 bases at J, leaving 7 bases unmatched. Germline lookup yields CDR1 SGHRS and CDR2 YFSETQ. The CDR3 consists of 13 residues. The CDR3 nucleotides read TGCGCCAGCACTCTAGCGGGAGCGGGGGAGCAGTACTTC. This gives the protein CASTLAGAGEQYF.

This clone has only one observation. The rearrangement joins TRBV11-2 to TRBJ2-4; 14 nucleotides line up with TRBD2. The CDR3 loop spans 19 amino acids. The V and J ends lost 5 bases and 1 base, in that order; junction bases with no gene match: 10. CDR1 is SGHAT, CDR2 FQNNGV, per germline. The CDR3 coding sequence is TGTGCCAGCAGCGGAGGCGGGACTAGCGGGAGTGGGGCCAAAAACATTCAGTACTTC. It codes for CASSGGGTSGSGAKNIQYF.

This chain links TRBV5-1 with TRBJ1-1; D gene uncertain. The CDR3 has 14 residues. Germline CDR1 and CDR2: SGHRS and YFSETQ. V shed 6 bases and J shed 4 bases, with 16 bases lying between them. Here the CDR3 DNA reads TGCGCCAGCAACACGGACGGCCGGGGCACTGAAGCTTTCTTT. This translates into CASNTDGRGTEAFF.

The chain joins TRBV6-6 to TRBJ2-1; D remains unclear. Germline CDR1 is MNHNY and CDR2 is SVGAGI (reference sequence). The length of the CDR3 is 12 residues. V shed 8 bases and J shed 5 bases, with 10 bases lying between them. In DNA form, the CDR3 reads TGTGCCAGCGTAGGCGGTAACAATGAGCAGTTCTTC. It encodes CASVGGNNEQFF.

The chain uses TRBV25-1 and TRBJ1-1, with TRBD1 matching 7 bases. The germline V gene encodes CDR1 MGHDK and CDR2 SYGVNS. V trimming: 5 bases; J trimming: 3 bases; junction bases outside the gene matches: 9. This CDR3 has 15 residues. DNA for the CDR3: TGTGCCAGCAGTCAGGGGGGCAGGAGGTACACTGAAGCTTTCTTT. Its protein product is CASSQGGRRYTEAFF.

The CDR3 DNA reads TGCGCCAGCAGCTCCACAGGAGCAACTAATGAAAAACTGTTTTTT. Translated, it gives CASSSTGATNEKLFF. The chain combines TRBV5-1 with TRBJ1-4; perhaps TRBD1 as D (5 bases). V was cut by 3 bases and J by 0 bases, with 9 bases left in between. The CDR3 spans 15 residues. The germline V gene has CDR1 SGHRS and CDR2 YFSETQ.

The chain recombines TRBV19 with TRBJ2-1; perhaps TRBD1 as D (5 bases). Trimming left V 4 bases short and J 4 bases short, with 14 bases between. The germline gives CDR1 LNHDA, CDR2 SQIVND (reference sequence). This CDR3 contains 15 residues. CDR3 residues: CASSTLGHGYNEQFF. CDR3 bases: TGTGCCAGTAGTACCCTTGGACACGGATACAATGAGCAGTTCTTC.

This chain joins TRBV5-4 and TRBJ1-5; the D gene is possibly TRBD1 (6 bases). Germline lookup yields CDR1 SGHNT and CDR2 YYREEE (reference sequence). This CDR3 is 14 amino acids long. V was pared by 1 base and J by 7 bases, with 12 bases between. The CDR3, as DNA: TGTGCCAGCAGCTTGTCAGGGGCGGGCCAGCCCCAGCATTTT. Residues: CASSLSGAGQPQHF. The variable domain in full, with the rest retrieved from reference TRBV5-4 and TRBJ1-5, is ETGVTQSPTHLIKTRGQQVTLRCSSQSGHNTVSWYQQALGQGPQFIFQYYREEENGRGNFPPRFSGLQFPNYSSELNVNALELDDSALYLCASSLSGAGQPQHFGDGTRLSIL.

The genes are TRBV12-5 and TRBJ1-1; no definite D call. The CDR3 has 13 amino acids. Per germline, CDR1 LGHNT and CDR2 FRNRAP. Trimming took 3 bases from V and 1 from J, leaving 6 bases between them. This CDR3 reads CASGLAENTEAFF. The CDR3, as DNA: TGTGCTAGTGGTTTAGCGGAGAACACTGAAGCTTTCTTT.

The chain employs TRBV27 and TRBJ2-3, with 11 bases fitting TRBD2. Germline assignment: CDR1 MNHEY and CDR2 SMNVEV (reference sequence). V gave up 2 bases and J gave up 4 bases; unmatched junction bases: 11. The CDR3 has 18 amino acids. As DNA, the CDR3 is TGTGCCAGCAGTTTAGTCGGTCTAGCGGGAGGAAAACCAGATACGCAGTATTTT. This gives the protein CASSLVGLAGGKPDTQYF.

The gene calls are TRBV6-6 and TRBJ2-3, with 11 bases fitting TRBD2. Germline lookup yields CDR1 MNHNY and CDR2 SVGAGI (reference sequence). V dropped 5 bases and J dropped 2; count of bases not matched to a gene: 3. This CDR3 has 15 residues. As DNA, the CDR3 is TGTGCCAGCAGTAATAGCGGGAGGGCCACAGATACGCAGTATTTT. It translates to CASSNSGRATDTQYF.

As DNA, the CDR3 is TGTGCCAGCAGCGGCGGGGTGACGCAAGGCACTGAAGCTTTCTTT. Protein: CASSGGVTQGTEAFF. The rearrangement links TRBV6-5 to TRBJ1-1; D gene unclear. The CDR3 is made up of 15 amino acids. Germline assignment: CDR1 MNHEY and CDR2 SVGAGI. With 6 bases removed from V and 4 bases from J, the gap between germline ends came to 18 bases.

The chain uses TRBV6-5 and TRBJ2-2; 11 bases are shared with TRBD2. This CDR3 spans 15 amino acids. V lost 5 bases, J lost 6 bases, and 5 bases stayed unmatched. The germline CDR1 and CDR2 sequences are MNHEY and SVGAGI. CDR3 nucleotides: TGTGCCAGCAGTCGCGGGACTAGCGGTTCCGGGGAGCTGTTTTTT. It yields the protein CASSRGTSGSGELFF.

The chain is built from TRBV5-1 and TRBJ2-7; 10 nucleotides agree with TRBD1. The CDR3 consists of 14 residues. Trimming at V came to 4 bases and at J to 4 bases, leaving 5 bases not matched to a gene. Per germline, CDR1 SGHRS and CDR2 YFSETQ. The DNA of the CDR3 is TGCGCCAGCAGCCAGGACAGGGGGTATTACGAGCAGTACTTC. It encodes CASSQDRGYYEQYF.

As concerns this clone: The sample carries other DNA sequences with the same CDR3. V and J are TRBV13 and TRBJ1-1; maybe TRBD1 (6 bases). V gave up 0 bases and J gave up 5 bases, with 10 bases separating them. Germline-derived CDR1 and CDR2 are PRHDT and FYEKMQ (reference sequence). The CDR3 runs 14 residues. DNA for the CDR3: TGTGCCAGCAGCTTAGGACAGGGTGGGACTGAAGCTTTCTTT. As protein: CASSLGQGGTEAFF.